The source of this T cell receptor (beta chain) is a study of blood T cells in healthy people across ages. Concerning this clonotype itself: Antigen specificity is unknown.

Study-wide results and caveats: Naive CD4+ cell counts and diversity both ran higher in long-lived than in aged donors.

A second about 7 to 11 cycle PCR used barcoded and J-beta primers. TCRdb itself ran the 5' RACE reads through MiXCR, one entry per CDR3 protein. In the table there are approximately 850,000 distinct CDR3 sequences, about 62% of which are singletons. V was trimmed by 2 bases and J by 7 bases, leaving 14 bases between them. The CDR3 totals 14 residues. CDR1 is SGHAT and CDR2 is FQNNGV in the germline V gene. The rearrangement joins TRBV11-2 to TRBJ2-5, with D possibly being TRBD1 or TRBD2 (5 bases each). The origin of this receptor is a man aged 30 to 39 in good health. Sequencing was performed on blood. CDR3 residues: CASSLIRGRRTQYF. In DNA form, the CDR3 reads TGTGCCAGCAGCTTAATACGGGGCCGCAGGACCCAGTACTTC. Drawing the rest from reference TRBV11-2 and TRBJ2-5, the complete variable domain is EAGVAQSPRYKIIEKRQSVAFWCNPISGHATLYWYQQILGQGPKLLIQFQNNGVVDDSQLPKDRFSAERLKGVDSTLKIQPAKLEDSAVYLCASSLIRGRRTQYFGPGTRLLVL.